This TCR beta chain was captured by sequencing in a study of beta chain features in type 1 diabetes (dated by TCRdb to the late 2010s). About the investigation overall: Patients and healthy donors did not differ in mean age, gender distribution, total cell number or subset yield. Across all samples, approximately 100 million sorted cells were examined, and cell number per subset correlated strongly with RNA yield. In the study, TCRB repertoires of sorted circulating CD4+ T cell subsets from recently diagnosed type 1 diabetes patients were compared with those of matched healthy donors. Regulatory and stem cell-like memory subsets were isolated from only 8 patients and 8 healthy donors, whereas naive and central memory subsets came from all 30 or so donors. Overall study results and their limits: Naive, central memory and regulatory TCRB repertoires appeared more similar among patients than among healthy donors. PCR may preferentially amplify shorter templates, but because patient and control samples were amplified and corrected together, any resulting skew would affect both groups equally. At VDJ recombination sites, patients with type 1 diabetes made fewer insertions and deleted more nucleotides, a pattern implying thymic rearrangement abnormalities. Only small numbers of individuals were included in the HLA sub-analyses, which left unresolved whether HLA type had any influence on TCRB rearrangement. Because cDNA rather than genomic DNA was sequenced, highly expressing activated cells could have been over-represented, although no difference in activation and CD3 levels was found between groups. A moderate but significant shortening of TCRB CDR3 length was observed in type 1 diabetes patients in all four CD4+ subsets.

This clone showed up just a few times. This clone's antigen is unknown. Nothing much larger sits one base from this clone, and base qualities are not available. Each donor gave one peripheral blood draw, averaging roughly 120 mL, which was collected into heparinised tubes. A BD FACSAria II was used to sort naive, central memory, regulatory and stem cell-like memory CD4+ T cells with a panel that included CD45RO, CCR7, CD25, CD127, CD95 and CD27. Purity was above 98% for every sorted population. PBMCs were separated immediately by Lymphoprep density gradient centrifugation and were stained directly, without being cultured. So that batch effects would be minimized, each experiment stained and sorted samples in pairs, pairing one healthy donor with one patient. The entire amount of isolated RNA was reverse transcribed using the High Capacity cDNA Reverse Transcription Kit, so the sequenced TCRB transcripts were expressed ones. Naive, central memory and regulatory T cell samples underwent deep immunoSEQ sequencing, averaging around 3.6 million total reads per sample. After sorted cells were lysed in RLT buffer, RNA was extracted with DNase-treated RNeasy Micro or Mini kits, with the choice depending on cell number. Each cell subset was processed on its own to prevent cross-contamination, while patient and healthy donor samples were processed together. TCRB sequences were amplified from cDNA with the immunoSEQ multiplex PCR, producing 87-bp fragments spanning the CDR3 region. Sequencing of the amplicons was done on the Illumina HiSeq platform. Concerning the study's data processing: Synthetic template baselines were used to correct PCR bias computationally, reads within Hamming distance 2 were collapsed together, and singletons that could not be merged were discarded. Reads were aligned against IMGT to assign V, D and J genes, CDR3 length and insertions or deletions at six rearrangement sites. Within each subset, clonotype counts were normalized to the number of sorted cells before true diversity and Gini coefficients were calculated with the tcR R package. The overlap coefficient, calculated on TCRB nucleotide sequences, was used to measure repertoire sharing. TCRdb's version of the immuneACCESS table is confined to in-frame rearrangements and falls short of the full clone set. An unresolved V gene accounts for under half of the shortfall where checked; the remainder is of unknown origin. V, J and clone size were drawn from that table, and D and trimming were deduced from the DNA. A total of about 180,000 clones appear in this sample, around an eighth of them only once. Clones ranked in the top ten supply 0.62% of the sample.

V was cut back by 1 base and J by 3 bases, leaving a gap of 21 bases between them. CDR1 and CDR2 are read off the germline V gene (reference sequence) as LNHDA and SQIVND. From its cysteine to its phenylalanine, the CDR3 spans 19 amino acids. The CDR3 DNA has 57 bases and is translated from base 1. Source material: central memory CD4+ T cells from blood. The receptor's source is a woman younger than 30 in good health. This chain is built from TRBV19 and TRBJ2-2, and TRBD1 may be the D gene, going by 5 matching bases. Read as DNA, the sequence is TGTGCCAGTAGTATAGGGTTGTTCAGGGCTGGGGCATACACCGGGGAGCTGTTTTTT. Its product reads: CASSIGLFRAGAYTGELFF.